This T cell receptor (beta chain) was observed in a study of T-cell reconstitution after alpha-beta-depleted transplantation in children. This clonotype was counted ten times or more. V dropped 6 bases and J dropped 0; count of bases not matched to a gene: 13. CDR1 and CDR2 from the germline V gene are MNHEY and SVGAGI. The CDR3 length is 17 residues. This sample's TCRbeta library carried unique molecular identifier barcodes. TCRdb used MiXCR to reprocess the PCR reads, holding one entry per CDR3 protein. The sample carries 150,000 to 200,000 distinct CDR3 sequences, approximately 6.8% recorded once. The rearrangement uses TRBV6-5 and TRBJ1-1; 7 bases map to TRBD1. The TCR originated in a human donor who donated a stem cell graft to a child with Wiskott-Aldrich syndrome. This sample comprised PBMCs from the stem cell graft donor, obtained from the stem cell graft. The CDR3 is CASRIQVRGGMNTEAFF. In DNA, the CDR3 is TGTGCCAGCAGGATTCAGGTCAGGGGGGGTATGAACACTGAAGCTTTCTTT.